What follows describes a single T cell receptor beta chain. Its ends do not fully match the called genes, so a read error is possible. These data originate in a study of T cell changes during pregnancy in multiple sclerosis. Sequencing used immunoSEQ multiplex PCR; TCRdb keeps in-frame clones, though not all of them. The data contain about 40,000 clones, approximately 91% of them singletons. Sequencing was performed on CD8+ T cells from peripheral blood mononuclear cells, taken in the first trimester of pregnancy. The source of this sequence is a female donor with multiple sclerosis, enrolled in a pregnancy study.

The CDR3, as DNA: TGTGCCAGCAGCCTAGCCCTACTAGCGACAGATACGCAGTATTTT. Encoded protein: CASSLALLATDTQYF. The rearrangement joins TRBV7-8 to TRBJ2-3; 7 nucleotides align to TRBD2. CDR3 length: 15 amino acids. The germline V gene encodes CDR1 SGHVS and CDR2 FQNEAQ.